The clone carrying this T cell receptor beta chain was detected many times. Its specificity is not known. Disease duration was under 3 months in the ophthalmopathy patients, who also had a Clinical Activity Score of at least 3 and a NOSPECS grade of at least 4. Uncontrolled infections, other autoimmune diseases, pregnancy or lactation led to exclusion of patients. The data were taken from a study of T cells in Graves' hyperthyroidism and ophthalmopathy. Study information: Peripheral blood was obtained at initial diagnosis, preceding any treatment. Study outcomes and limitations: Most thyroid clonotypes expanded above 0.001 were also detected in blood.

The CDR3 extends over 14 amino acids. V lost 0 bases and J lost 6, with 13 bases in between. Germline V gene lookup returns CDR1 SGHRS and CDR2 YFSETQ. What was amplified from RNA transcripts were TCR beta CDR3 regions. The primer set for the first-round RT-PCR of the TCR CDR3 was HTBI. One entry per CDR3 protein, called by TCRdb with MiXCR from the multiplex PCR reads. The sample has 300,000 to 350,000 distinct CDR3 sequences; over 15% are singletons. The chain combines TRBV5-1 with TRBJ2-7; D gene uncertain. The sequencing sample was made of blood. This clonotype was obtained from a middle-aged woman with Graves' ophthalmopathy. CDR3: CASSLESGPTEQYF. The DNA for the CDR3 is TGCGCCAGCAGCTTGGAGTCTGGACCGACCGAGCAGTACTTC.